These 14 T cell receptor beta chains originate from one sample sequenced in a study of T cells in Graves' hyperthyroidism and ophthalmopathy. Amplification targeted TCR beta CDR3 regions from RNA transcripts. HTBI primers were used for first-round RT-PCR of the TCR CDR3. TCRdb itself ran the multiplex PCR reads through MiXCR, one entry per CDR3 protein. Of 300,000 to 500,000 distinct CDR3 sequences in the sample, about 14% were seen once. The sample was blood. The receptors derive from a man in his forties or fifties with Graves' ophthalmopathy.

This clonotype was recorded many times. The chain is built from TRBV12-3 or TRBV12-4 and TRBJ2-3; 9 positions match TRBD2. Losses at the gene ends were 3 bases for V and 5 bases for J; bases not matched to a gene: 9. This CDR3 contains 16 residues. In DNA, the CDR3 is TGTGCCAGCAGTTTTCATAGCGGGAGCGGGAAAGATACGCAGTATTTT. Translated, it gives CASSFHSGSGKDTQYF.

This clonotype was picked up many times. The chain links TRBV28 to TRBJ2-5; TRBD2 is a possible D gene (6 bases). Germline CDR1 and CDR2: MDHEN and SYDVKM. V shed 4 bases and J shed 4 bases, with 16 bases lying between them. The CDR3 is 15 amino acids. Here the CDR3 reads CASSWPGELGETQYF. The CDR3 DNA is TGTGCCAGCAGTTGGCCGGGAGAGTTGGGAGAGACCCAGTACTTC.

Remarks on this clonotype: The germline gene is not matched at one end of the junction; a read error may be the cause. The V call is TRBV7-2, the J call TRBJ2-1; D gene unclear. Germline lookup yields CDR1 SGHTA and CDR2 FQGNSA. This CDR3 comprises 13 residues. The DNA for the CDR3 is TGTGCCGGCAGCTTATCAGCAACTAATGAGCAGTTCTTC. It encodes CAGSLSATNEQFF.

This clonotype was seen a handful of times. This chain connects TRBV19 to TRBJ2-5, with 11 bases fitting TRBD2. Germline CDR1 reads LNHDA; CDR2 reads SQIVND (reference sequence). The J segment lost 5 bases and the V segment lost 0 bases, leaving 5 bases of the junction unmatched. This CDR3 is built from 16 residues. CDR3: CASSIDPSGRTETQYF. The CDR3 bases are TGTGCCAGTAGTATAGACCCTAGCGGGAGGACGGAGACCCAGTACTTC.

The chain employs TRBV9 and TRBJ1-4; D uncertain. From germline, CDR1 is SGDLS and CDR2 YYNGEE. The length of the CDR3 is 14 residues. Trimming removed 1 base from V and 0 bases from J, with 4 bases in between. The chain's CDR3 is CASSVQATNEKLFF. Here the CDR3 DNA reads TGTGCCAGCAGCGTACAGGCAACTAATGAAAAACTGTTTTTT.

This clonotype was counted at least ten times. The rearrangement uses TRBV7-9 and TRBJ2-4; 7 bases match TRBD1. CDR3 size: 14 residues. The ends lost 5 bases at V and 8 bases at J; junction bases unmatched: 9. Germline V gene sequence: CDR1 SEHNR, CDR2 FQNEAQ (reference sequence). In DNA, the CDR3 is TGTGCCAGCAGCCACGGGACAGTAGATGACATTCAGTACTTC. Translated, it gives CASSHGTVDDIQYF.

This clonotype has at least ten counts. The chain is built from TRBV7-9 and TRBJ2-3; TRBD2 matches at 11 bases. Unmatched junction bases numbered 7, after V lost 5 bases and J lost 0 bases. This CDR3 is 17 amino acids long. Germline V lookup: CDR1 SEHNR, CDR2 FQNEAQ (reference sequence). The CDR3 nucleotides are TGTGCCAGCAGCCCCGGTCGGACTAGCGGGAGCACAGATACGCAGTATTTT. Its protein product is CASSPGRTSGSTDTQYF.

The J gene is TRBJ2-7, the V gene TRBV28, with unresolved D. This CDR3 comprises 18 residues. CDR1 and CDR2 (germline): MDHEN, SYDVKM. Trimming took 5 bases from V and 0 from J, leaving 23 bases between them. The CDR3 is CASSPPWATKLDSYEQYF. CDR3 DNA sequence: TGTGCCAGCAGTCCCCCCTGGGCCACAAAATTAGACTCCTACGAGCAGTACTTC.

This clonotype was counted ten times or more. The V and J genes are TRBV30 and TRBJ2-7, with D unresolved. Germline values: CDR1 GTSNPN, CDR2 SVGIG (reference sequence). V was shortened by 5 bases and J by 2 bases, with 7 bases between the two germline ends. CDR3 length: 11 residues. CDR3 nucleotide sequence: TGTGCCTGGGCATTGGCCTACGAGCAGTACTTC. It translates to CAWALAYEQYF.

CDR3: CASSPVTSGRVHNEQFF. DNA of the CDR3: TGTGCCAGCTCACCGGTGACTAGCGGGAGAGTACACAATGAGCAGTTCTTC. The gene calls are TRBV18 and TRBJ2-1; TRBD2 matches 12 bases. This CDR3 has 17 amino acids. Germline V lookup: CDR1 KGHSH, CDR2 LQKENI. V lost 3 bases, J lost 5 bases, and 8 bases stayed unmatched. Looking up the rest from reference TRBV18 and TRBJ2-1 gives the full variable domain: NAGVMQNPRHLVRRRGQEARLRCSPMKGHSHVYWYRQLPEEGLKFMVYLQKENIIDESGMPKERFSAEFPKEGPSILRIQQVVRGDSAAYFCASSPVTSGRVHNEQFFGPGTRLTVL.

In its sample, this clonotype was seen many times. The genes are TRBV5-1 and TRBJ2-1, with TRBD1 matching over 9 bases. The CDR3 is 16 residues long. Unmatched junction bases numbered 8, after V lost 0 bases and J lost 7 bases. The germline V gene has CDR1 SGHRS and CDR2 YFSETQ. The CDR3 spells CASSLVVTGGGNEQFF. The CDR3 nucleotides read TGCGCCAGCAGCTTGGTTGTCACAGGGGGCGGAAATGAGCAGTTCTTC.

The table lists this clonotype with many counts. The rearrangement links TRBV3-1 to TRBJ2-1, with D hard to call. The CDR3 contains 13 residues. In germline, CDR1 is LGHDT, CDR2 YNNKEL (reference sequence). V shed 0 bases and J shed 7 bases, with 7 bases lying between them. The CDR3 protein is CASSQDLQNEQFF. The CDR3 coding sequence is TGTGCCAGCAGCCAAGATCTGCAGAATGAGCAGTTCTTC.

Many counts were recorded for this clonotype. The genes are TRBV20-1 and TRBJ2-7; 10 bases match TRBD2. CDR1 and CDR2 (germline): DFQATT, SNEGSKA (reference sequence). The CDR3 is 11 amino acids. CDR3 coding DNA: TGCGCAGGACTAGCGGCATACGAGCAGTACTTC. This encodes CAGLAAYEQYF.

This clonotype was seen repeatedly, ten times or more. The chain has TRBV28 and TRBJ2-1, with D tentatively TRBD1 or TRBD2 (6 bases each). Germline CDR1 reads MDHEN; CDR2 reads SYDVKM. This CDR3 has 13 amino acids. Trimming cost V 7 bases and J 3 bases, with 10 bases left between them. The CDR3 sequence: CASIEGGYNEQFF. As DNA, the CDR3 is TGTGCCAGCATCGAGGGGGGCTACAATGAGCAGTTCTTC.